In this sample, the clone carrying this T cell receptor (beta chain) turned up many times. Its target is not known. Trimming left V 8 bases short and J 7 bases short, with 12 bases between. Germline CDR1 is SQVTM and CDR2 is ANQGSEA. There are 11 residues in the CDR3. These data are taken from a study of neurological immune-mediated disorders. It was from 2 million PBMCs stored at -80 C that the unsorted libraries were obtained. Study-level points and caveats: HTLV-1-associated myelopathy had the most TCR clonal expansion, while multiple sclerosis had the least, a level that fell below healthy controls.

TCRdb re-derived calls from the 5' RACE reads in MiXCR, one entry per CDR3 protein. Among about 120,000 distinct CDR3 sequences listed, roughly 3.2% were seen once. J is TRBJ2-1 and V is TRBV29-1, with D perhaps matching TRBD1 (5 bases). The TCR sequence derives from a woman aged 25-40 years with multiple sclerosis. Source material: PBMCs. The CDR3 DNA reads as TGCAGCATAAGACAGTTAAATGAGCAGTTCTTC. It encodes CSIRQLNEQFF.